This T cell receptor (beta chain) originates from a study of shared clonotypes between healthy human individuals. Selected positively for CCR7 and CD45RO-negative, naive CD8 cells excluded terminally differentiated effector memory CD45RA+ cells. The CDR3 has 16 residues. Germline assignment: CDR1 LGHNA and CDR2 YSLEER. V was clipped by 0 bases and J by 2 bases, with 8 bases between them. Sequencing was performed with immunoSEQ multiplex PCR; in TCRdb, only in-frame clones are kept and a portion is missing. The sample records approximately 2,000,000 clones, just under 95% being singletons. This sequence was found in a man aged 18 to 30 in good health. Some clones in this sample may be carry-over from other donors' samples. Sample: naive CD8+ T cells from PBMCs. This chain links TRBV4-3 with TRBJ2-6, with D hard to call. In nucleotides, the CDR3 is TGCGCCAGCAGCCAAGAAGCCGGAACTGGGGCCAACGTCCTGACTTTC. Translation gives CASSQEAGTGANVLTF.